Below are 29 T cell receptor beta chains sequenced from a single sample in a study of shared clonotypes between healthy human individuals. TCRdb's copy holds only in-frame clones and misses some; the assay was immunoSEQ multiplex PCR. The sample lists around 450,000 clones, around 79% occurring once. The sequenced sample was PBMCs. The source is a woman between 35 and 50 years old in good health. Some clones in this sample may be carry-over from other donors' samples.

The rearrangement uses TRBV2 and TRBJ1-5; D remains unclear. Germline CDR1 SNHLY, CDR2 FYNNEI. V lost 3 bases and J lost 7, with 13 bases in between. CDR3 length equals 14 residues. CDR3 residues: CASSELRDGQPQHF. The CDR3 region has the DNA TGTGCCAGCAGTGAGTTGAGGGATGGCCAGCCCCAGCATTTT. The whole variable domain, remainder taken from reference TRBV2 and TRBJ1-5, is EPEVTQTPSHQVTQMGQEVILRCVPISNHLYFYWYRQILGQKVEFLVSFYNNEISEKSEIFDDQFSVERPDGSNFTLKIRSTKLEDSAMYFCASSELRDGQPQHFGDGTRLSIL.

This clone was counted once. This chain links TRBV2 with TRBJ2-7, with 8 bases aligning to TRBD2. Germline-derived CDR1 and CDR2 are SNHLY and FYNNEI. Losses at the gene ends were 1 base for V and 0 bases for J; bases not matched to a gene: 8. This CDR3 is 17 amino acids long. CDR3 DNA: TGTGCCAGCAGTGAAGTGGTTGTGAGCGGGAGCTCCTACGAGCAGTACTTC. Residues: CASSEVVVSGSSYEQYF.

In this sample, this clone turned up a few times. The V gene is TRBV6-5, the J gene TRBJ2-7; 9 nucleotides match TRBD1. This CDR3 region has 15 residues. Germline V CDR1 and CDR2: MNHEY, SVGAGI. V was pared by 0 bases and J by 9 bases, with 9 bases of the junction left unmatched. Here the CDR3 DNA reads TGTGCCAGCAGTTACTCTGAGGACAGGGGAACAGTGCAGTACTTC. Its protein is CASSYSEDRGTVQYF.

This chain joins TRBV28 and TRBJ2-7; 9 bases fit TRBD2. Losses at the gene ends were 5 bases for V and 2 bases for J; bases not matched to a gene: 10. Germline assignment: CDR1 MDHEN and CDR2 SYDVKM. The CDR3 loop spans 16 amino acids. The CDR3 sequence is CASSDQAGGSPYEQYF. CDR3 coding DNA: TGTGCCAGCAGTGACCAAGCGGGAGGTAGTCCCTACGAGCAGTACTTC.

The chain has TRBV25-1 and TRBJ1-3; 7 nucleotides line up with TRBD1. The CDR3 contains 15 residues. From germline, CDR1 is MGHDK and CDR2 SYGVNS. The V segment lost 6 bases and the J segment 4 bases; nucleotides outside the gene matches: 9. This CDR3 is CASSPGGTGGNTIYF. CDR3 coding DNA: TGTGCCAGCAGCCCAGGGGGGACGGGGGGAAACACCATATATTTT.

Here the CDR3 reads CASSLPRLRSSYEQYF. The CDR3 region has the DNA TGTGCCAGCAGTTTACCTCGACTCAGGAGCTCCTACGAGCAGTACTTC. The chain links TRBV28 to TRBJ2-7, with D unresolved. Trimming took off 2 bases at V and 0 bases at J, with 14 bases between the two ends. The CDR3 totals 16 residues. From germline, CDR1 is MDHEN and CDR2 SYDVKM.

V is TRBV5-1 and J is TRBJ2-3; no clear D gene. Trimming took 4 bases from V and 2 from J, leaving 20 bases between them. The CDR3 sequence is 17 residues long. From germline, CDR1 is SGHRS and CDR2 YFSETQ. CDR3 coding DNA: TGCGCCAGCAGCCTACCTGCCCGAACTTTCTACACAGATACGCAGTATTTT. Encoded protein: CASSLPARTFYTDTQYF.

The V call is TRBV5-1, the J call TRBJ1-4; perhaps TRBD1 as D (6 bases). Germline CDR1 reads SGHRS; CDR2 reads YFSETQ. This CDR3 region has 15 residues. The V gene lost 0 bases and the J gene lost 8 bases, with 14 bases spanning the gap. The CDR3 DNA follows: TGCGCCAGCAGCTTGGCAGGGGCCCCGGCCGAAAAACTGTTTTTT. As protein: CASSLAGAPAEKLFF.

The table lists this clone with a count of one. The chain links TRBV15 to TRBJ2-3; D is ambiguous. The CDR3 contains 13 residues. Germline V gene sequence: CDR1 LNHNV, CDR2 YYDKDF (reference sequence). Trimming pared 0 bases from V and 5 bases from J, leaving 6 bases between. Here the CDR3 DNA reads TGTGCCACCAGCAGAGATTGGGTAGATACGCAGTATTTT. Translated: CATSRDWVDTQYF.

The V gene is TRBV5-4, the J gene TRBJ1-4; 9 bases are shared with TRBD1. This CDR3 spans 14 amino acids. The junction had 4 bases not matched to a gene; V was cut back by 4 bases and J by 6 bases. Per the germline V gene, CDR1 is SGHNT and CDR2 is YYREEE (reference sequence). CDR3 coding DNA: TGTGCCAGCAGCCGGACAGGGGCGGATGAAAAACTGTTTTTT. It codes for CASSRTGADEKLFF. Full variable domain (rest looked up from reference TRBV5-4 and TRBJ1-4): ETGVTQSPTHLIKTRGQQVTLRCSSQSGHNTVSWYQQALGQGPQFIFQYYREEENGRGNFPPRFSGLQFPNYSSELNVNALELDDSALYLCASSRTGADEKLFFGSGTQLSVL.

This clone has more than one count but fewer than ten. The chain is built from TRBV7-9 and TRBJ1-1; D is unclear. Germline loops: CDR1 SEHNR, CDR2 FQNEAQ (reference sequence). Trimming left V 1 base short and J 4 bases short, with 7 bases between. This CDR3 is 13 amino acids long. The CDR3 sequence: CASSLEVITEAFF. CDR3 in DNA: TGTGCCAGCAGCTTAGAAGTGATCACTGAAGCTTTCTTT.

The rearrangement uses TRBV28 and TRBJ2-5, with a tentative D call TRBD1 (6 bases). This CDR3 contains 13 residues. Trimming removed 3 bases from V and 5 bases from J, with 10 bases in between. Per the germline V gene, CDR1 is MDHEN and CDR2 is SYDVKM. CDR3 nucleotides: TGTGCCAGCAGTTTTGGGGGCCCGGAGACCCAGTACTTC. It codes for CASSFGGPETQYF.

The chain couples TRBV29-1 to TRBJ2-2, with 8 bases fitting TRBD2. Germline-derived CDR1 and CDR2 are SQVTM and ANQGSEA. CDR3 length: 16 residues. Losses at the gene ends were 2 bases for V and 4 bases for J; bases not matched to a gene: 9. CDR3 region: CSVESFAGGGTGELFF. CDR3 bases: TGCAGCGTTGAATCTTTTGCGGGAGGAGGCACCGGGGAGCTGTTTTTT.

This rearrangement joins TRBV11-2 to TRBJ2-1; D gene ambiguous. The CDR3 runs 15 residues. The germline V gene encodes CDR1 SGHAT and CDR2 FQNNGV. V was cut by 0 bases and J by 4 bases, with 10 bases left in between. CDR3 sequence: CASSLEPTRYNEQFF. CDR3 coding DNA: TGTGCCAGCAGCTTAGAACCTACCCGATACAATGAGCAGTTCTTC.

The chain employs TRBV4-3 and TRBJ2-3; no reliable D call. Germline CDR1 LGHNA, CDR2 YSLEER. V was pared by 0 bases and J by 3 bases, with 13 bases between. CDR3 length equals 16 residues. The chain's CDR3 is CASSQDFGRPTDTQYF. CDR3 in DNA: TGCGCCAGCAGCCAAGATTTTGGGCGGCCTACAGATACGCAGTATTTT.

The V and J genes are TRBV5-1 and TRBJ2-4; TRBD2 agrees at 9 bases. Looked up from germline, CDR1 is SGHRS and CDR2 is YFSETQ. The CDR3 runs 16 residues. With V trimmed by 3 bases and J by 9 bases, 13 bases remained unmatched. The DNA of the CDR3 is TGCGCCAGCAGCTCGGGACTAGCCCCTCTCTGGGGCATTCAGTACTTC. Translated: CASSSGLAPLWGIQYF.

The chain uses TRBV27 and TRBJ2-1, with TRBD2 matching 9 bases. This CDR3 region has 15 residues. The V gene end was trimmed by 7 bases and the J gene end by 7 bases; junction bases not matched to a gene: 11. The germline V gene encodes CDR1 MNHEY and CDR2 SMNVEV (reference sequence). CDR3 loop: CASIDGAGGPNEQFF. The CDR3 nucleotides are TGTGCCAGCATCGATGGGGCGGGAGGGCCGAATGAGCAGTTCTTC.

CDR3: CASSLRDRGVVKFF. DNA of the CDR3: TGTGCCAGCAGCTTACGGGACAGGGGTGTTGTGAAGTTCTTC. The chain joins TRBV7-3 to TRBJ2-1; 10 nucleotides agree with TRBD1. Per the germline V gene, CDR1 is SGHTA and CDR2 is FQGTGA. This CDR3 region has 14 residues. Trimming at V came to 2 bases and at J to 14 bases, leaving 9 bases not matched to a gene.

Only one count was recorded for this clone. The V gene is TRBV27, the J gene TRBJ2-7, with TRBD2 matching over 10 bases. Per germline, CDR1 MNHEY and CDR2 SMNVEV (reference sequence). CDR3 length: 16 residues. Trimming removed 4 bases from V and 6 bases from J; junction bases left unmatched: 12. CDR3: CASSWRLAGGFSEQYF. Written as DNA, the CDR3 is TGTGCCAGCAGTTGGCGGTTAGCGGGGGGTTTTTCCGAGCAGTACTTC.

This chain links TRBV7-9 with TRBJ1-2; D perhaps matches TRBD1 (5 bases). Germline V CDR1 and CDR2: SEHNR, FQNEAQ (reference sequence). The ends were cut back, 5 bases at V and 4 bases at J, with 11 bases in the middle. The CDR3 totals 13 residues. CDR3 in amino acids: CASSPLRAYGYTF. CDR3 nucleotide sequence: TGTGCCAGCAGCCCCCTCAGGGCCTATGGCTACACCTTC.

The rearrangement uses TRBV5-8 and TRBJ1-5; possible D gene TRBD1, 5 bases. CDR1 and CDR2 from the germline V gene are SGHTS and YDEGEE. Trimming cost V 0 bases and J 1 base, with 14 bases left between them. The CDR3 spans 17 residues. The CDR3 coding sequence is TGTGCCAGCAGCTTGGGCAGGGAGAGACCAAGCAATCAGCCCCAGCATTTT. As protein: CASSLGRERPSNQPQHF. The whole variable domain, filled in from reference TRBV5-8 and TRBJ1-5, reads EAGVTQSPTHLIKTRGQQATLRCSPISGHTSVYWYQQALGLGLQFLLWYDEGEERNRGNFPPRFSGRQFPNYSSELNVNALELEDSALYLCASSLGRERPSNQPQHFGDGTRLSIL.

The chain carries TRBV4-1 and TRBJ2-2, with TRBD2 matching over 11 bases. V was pared by 4 bases and J by 3 bases, with 7 bases of the junction left unmatched. CDR1 MGHRA and CDR2 YSYEKL come from the germline V gene. This CDR3 is 17 amino acids long. The DNA of the CDR3 is TGCGCCAGCAGCCCCGGGACTAGCGGAGGATACACCGGGGAGCTGTTTTTT. It is translated as CASSPGTSGGYTGELFF.

The rearrangement uses TRBV2 and TRBJ1-6; D remains unclear. Germline values: CDR1 SNHLY, CDR2 FYNNEI. The CDR3 length is 13 residues. V shed 4 bases and J shed 6 bases, with 7 bases lying between them. CDR3 DNA: TGTGCCAGCAGTGTAAGGGCTAATTCACCCCTCCACTTT. This gives the protein CASSVRANSPLHF.

This sequence joins TRBV10-3 and TRBJ2-2; tentative D call: TRBD2 (6 bases). Germline V lookup: CDR1 ENHRY, CDR2 SYGVKD. The CDR3 totals 18 residues. Trimming pared 0 bases from V and 3 bases from J, leaving 17 bases between. This chain's CDR3 is CAISESEGGPKDTGELFF. The CDR3 DNA follows: TGTGCCATCAGTGAGTCGGAGGGCGGCCCCAAGGACACCGGGGAGCTGTTTTTT.

V gene TRBV11-2 combines with J gene TRBJ2-3; D gene unclear. V was trimmed by 5 bases and J by 0 bases, leaving 3 bases between them. CDR1 is SGHAT, CDR2 FQNNGV, per germline. CDR3 length: 12 amino acids. The CDR3, as DNA: TGTGCCAGCAGCACGAGCACAGATACGCAGTATTTT. Protein: CASSTSTDTQYF. The full variable domain, in which reference TRBV11-2 and TRBJ2-3 provide the parts outside the CDR3, is EAGVAQSPRYKIIEKRQSVAFWCNPISGHATLYWYQQILGQGPKLLIQFQNNGVVDDSQLPKDRFSAERLKGVDSTLKIQPAKLEDSAVYLCASSTSTDTQYFGPGTRLTVL.

The chain recombines TRBV18 with TRBJ1-3; 7 bases align to TRBD1. The CDR3 totals 16 residues. V lost 1 base and J lost 0; bases outside the gene matches: 3. Germline CDR1 is KGHSH and CDR2 is LQKENI. The CDR3 DNA is TGTGCCAGCTCACCACAGGGGGCCGACTCTGGAAACACCATATATTTT. This codes for CASSPQGADSGNTIYF. The full variable domain, its missing parts supplied by reference TRBV18 and TRBJ1-3, is NAGVMQNPRHLVRRRGQEARLRCSPMKGHSHVYWYRQLPEEGLKFMVYLQKENIIDESGMPKERFSAEFPKEGPSILRIQQVVRGDSAAYFCASSPQGADSGNTIYFGEGSWLTVV.

This clone came up a few times. The chain is built from TRBV10-1 and TRBJ2-7; D perhaps matches TRBD2 (5 bases). The germline V gene has CDR1 WNHNN and CDR2 SYGVQD (reference sequence). V was cut by 6 bases and J by 6 bases, with 15 bases left in between. The CDR3 has 13 residues. As DNA, the CDR3 is TGCGCCAGCAGCCCCGGGATAGGAGGCGAGCAGTACTTC. Protein sequence: CASSPGIGGEQYF.

The chain couples TRBV15 to TRBJ1-3; D unclear. The V and J ends lost 7 bases and 3 bases respectively, with 16 bases between them. The CDR3 loop spans 15 amino acids. Germline V gives CDR1 LNHNV, CDR2 YYDKDF (reference sequence). CDR3 sequence reads: CATKPDLGGGNTIYF. The CDR3 DNA sequence: TGTGCCACCAAGCCAGACCTCGGCGGTGGAAACACCATATATTTT.

The chain combines TRBV28 with TRBJ1-2; D unclear. The V gene lost 5 bases and the J gene lost 2 bases, with 18 bases spanning the gap. The CDR3 runs to 16 residues. Germline CDR1 and CDR2: MDHEN and SYDVKM. The CDR3 loop is CASSPGFYRPNYGYTF. In DNA, the CDR3 is TGTGCCAGCAGTCCGGGGTTTTACCGCCCCAACTATGGCTACACCTTC.